The T cell receptor (beta chain) described here comes from a study of shared clonotypes between healthy human individuals. Study overall: Donor composition was a couple of women and three men, aged 18 to 49.

V gave up 3 bases and J gave up 3 bases, with 8 bases separating them. Germline CDR1 reads MGHDK; CDR2 reads SYGVNS. The CDR3 contains 14 residues. As to this clone: The target antigen is unknown.

The repertoire was sequenced with immunoSEQ multiplex PCR; TCRdb's copy has only in-frame clones and lacks some. This repertoire shows approximately 500,000 clones, 95% to 97% found once; its top ten account for 0.06%. Whole-study findings and limits: Among non-shared clonotypes, generation probabilities were lower than among those shared by all four donors.

The source is a woman in her 30s in good health. Source material: naive CD4+ T cells sorted from blood. Regarding subset: CD45RA+ positively selected. The genes are TRBV25-1 and TRBJ1-4, with D perhaps TRBD1 (6 bases). CDR3 coding DNA: TGTGCCAGCAGTGACGGGACACCTAATGAAAAACTGTTTTTT. Residues: CASSDGTPNEKLFF. Variable domain in full (rest from reference TRBV25-1 and TRBJ1-4): EADIYQTPRYLVIGTGKKITLECSQTMGHDKMYWYQQDPGMELHLIHYSYGVNSTEKGDLSSESTVSRIRTEHFPLTLESARPSHTSQYLCASSDGTPNEKLFFGSGTQLSVL.